This TCR beta chain emerged from a study of T cell responses to AZD1222 COVID-19 vaccine. Study-wide results and limits: Epitopes outside B.1.351 and B.1.1.7 mutated regions reportedly drew nearly half of spike TCRs.

Comment on this clone: Its antigen is still unknown.

Profiled with immunoSEQ multiplex PCR; TCRdb holds only in-frame clones, not every one. This sample has about 39,000 clones, with over 75% found just once. Germline CDR1 and CDR2: LNHDA and SQIVND (reference sequence). This CDR3 region has 15 residues. Trimming at V came to 5 bases and at J to 1 base, leaving 3 bases not matched to a gene. Sequenced material: peripheral blood, taken 28 days after the second dose of the MenACWY control vaccine. V gene TRBV19 combines with J gene TRBJ2-1; 9 nucleotides match TRBD2. This clonotype was sampled from an adult who received the MenACWY meningococcal vaccine as a control. Here the CDR3 reads CASSPAGGSYNEQFF. The DNA of the CDR3 is TGTGCCAGTAGTCCAGCGGGAGGTTCCTACAATGAGCAGTTCTTC. The whole variable domain, filled in from reference TRBV19 and TRBJ2-1, reads DGGITQSPKYLFRKEGQNVTLSCEQNLNHDAMYWYRQDPGQGLRLIYYSQIVNDFQKGDIAEGYSVSREKKESFPLTVTSAQKNPTAFYLCASSPAGGSYNEQFFGPGTRLTVL.